These 32 T cell receptor beta chains share one sample of origin, sequenced in a study of CD8 T cells in Susac syndrome. RNA, at about 0.45 to 1 ug, was reverse transcribed with random hexamers. TCRdb used MiXCR to reprocess the immunoSEQ multiplex PCR reads, holding one entry per CDR3 protein. Here the sample spans some 150,000 distinct CDR3 sequences, around 95% being singletons. Sequenced: CD8+ T cells from PBMCs. All receptors come from a human donor with multiple sclerosis.

The chain has TRBV7-9 and TRBJ2-1; 7 bases line up with TRBD2. Germline V gene data show CDR1 as SEHNR and CDR2 as FQNEAQ (reference sequence). The CDR3 covers 10 residues. The ends lost 10 bases at V and 8 bases at J; junction bases unmatched: 2. The CDR3 coding sequence is TGTGCCACCGCGGGGGATGAGCAGTTCTTC. Amino acid sequence: CATAGDEQFF.

V gene TRBV27 combines with J gene TRBJ1-1; no firm D call. The V end was cut by 7 bases, the J end by 1 base, with 10 bases between. CDR1 and CDR2 from the germline V gene are MNHEY and SMNVEV (reference sequence). This CDR3 region has 13 residues. The CDR3: CASTSDTNTEAFF. CDR3 in DNA: TGTGCCAGCACCAGTGACACGAACACTGAAGCTTTCTTT.

The chain is built from TRBV9 and TRBJ2-2; no definite D call. The length of the CDR3 is 12 residues. Trimming took 4 bases from V and 6 from J, leaving 7 bases between them. The germline V gene has CDR1 SGDLS and CDR2 YYNGEE. CDR3 nucleotides: TGTGCCAGCAGCCCCATCTCCGGGGAGCTGTTTTTT. It translates to CASSPISGELFF.

The chain uses TRBV2 and TRBJ2-4; 9 nucleotides align to TRBD2. Germline V CDR1 and CDR2: SNHLY, FYNNEI. The trim removed 6 bases at V and 3 bases at J, leaving 9 bases unmatched. The CDR3 covers 16 residues. The CDR3 sequence is CASRSRAGGIKNIQYF. CDR3 nucleotide sequence: TGTGCCAGCAGGTCTAGAGCGGGGGGAATCAAAAACATTCAGTACTTC.

The rearrangement uses TRBV20-1 and TRBJ2-2; tentative D call: TRBD2 (5 bases). Per the germline V gene, CDR1 is DFQATT and CDR2 is SNEGSKA (reference sequence). V lost 2 bases and J 5 bases, leaving 12 bases between the germline ends. The CDR3 is 14 residues long. CDR3 protein: CSARNSRGTGELFF. CDR3 DNA sequence: TGCAGTGCTAGAAATAGTAGAGGGACCGGGGAGCTGTTTTTT.

The rearrangement links TRBV18 to TRBJ2-7, with 8 bases lining up with TRBD1. The germline V gene has CDR1 KGHSH and CDR2 LQKENI. Losses at the gene ends were 6 bases for V and 1 base for J; bases not matched to a gene: 2. The CDR3 is 13 residues long. The CDR3 nucleotides read TGTGCCAGCTCCAGACAGGGGTCCTACGAGCAGTACGTC. Its translation: CASSRQGSYEQYV.

The chain has TRBV6-5 and TRBJ1-5; D remains unclear. The germline V gene has CDR1 MNHEY and CDR2 SVGAGI. V was shortened by 0 bases and J by 1 base, with 10 bases between the two germline ends. The CDR3 is 16 amino acids. CDR3: CASSYSWPASNQPQHF. In DNA form, the CDR3 reads TGTGCCAGCAGTTACTCTTGGCCGGCCAGCAATCAGCCCCAGCATTTT.

Worth noting for this clonotype: A junction end diverges from the germline sequence, so it may reflect a read error. The J gene is TRBJ2-3, the V gene TRBV9; D perhaps matches TRBD1 (5 bases). The CDR3 contains 12 residues. The germline gives CDR1 SGDLS, CDR2 YYNGEE. The CDR3 reads CASSVEGGAQDF. As DNA, the CDR3 is TGTGCCAGCAGCGTAGAGGGTGGGGCCCAGGATTTT.

This sequence joins TRBV4-1 and TRBJ1-5, with 11 bases identical to TRBD1. V lost 6 bases and J lost 3; bases outside the gene matches: 1. Germline CDR1 MGHRA, CDR2 YSYEKL. This CDR3 contains 14 residues. The CDR3, as DNA: TGCGCCAGCAGAGGACAGGGGGCCAATCAGCCCCAGCATTTT. As protein: CASRGQGANQPQHF.

The V gene is TRBV6-1, the J gene TRBJ2-4; 7 bases align to TRBD2. V lost 10 bases, J lost 2 bases, and 5 bases stayed unmatched. Germline values: CDR1 MNHNS, CDR2 SASEGT. This CDR3 contains 13 residues. The CDR3 coding sequence is TGTGCCACACTGGGACTACCCAAAAACATTCAGTACTTC. Encoded protein: CATLGLPKNIQYF.

The J gene is TRBJ1-2, the V gene TRBV29-1; 12 bases align to TRBD1. This CDR3 has 13 amino acids. Germline V gives CDR1 SQVTM, CDR2 ANQGSEA. The junction had 4 bases not matched to a gene; V was cut back by 3 bases and J by 8 bases. The CDR3 DNA follows: TGCAGCGTTGAGGGACAGGGGGCGAGAGGCTACACCTTC. This sequence encodes CSVEGQGARGYTF.

This chain links TRBV5-1 with TRBJ2-3; D may match TRBD1 or TRBD2 (5 bases each). This CDR3 region has 14 residues. Trimming left V 2 bases short and J 7 bases short, with 14 bases between. Germline CDR1 SGHRS, CDR2 YFSETQ. The CDR3 DNA reads as TGCGCCAGCAGCTTCTCTTGGGGGTCAAATACGCAGTATTTT. Translated, it gives CASSFSWGSNTQYF.

The V gene is TRBV3-1, the J gene TRBJ2-1; D not certain. V was shortened by 1 base and J by 5 bases, with 6 bases between the two germline ends. Germline V lookup: CDR1 LGHDT, CDR2 YNNKEL (reference sequence). The CDR3 covers 13 residues. CDR3 protein: CASSQVEDNEQFF. CDR3 DNA sequence: TGTGCCAGCAGCCAAGTGGAAGACAATGAGCAGTTCTTC.

This chain connects TRBV19 to TRBJ1-1; D call uncertain. The V and J ends lost 5 bases and 0 bases respectively, with 7 bases between them. This CDR3 has 13 amino acids. Looked up from germline, CDR1 is LNHDA and CDR2 is SQIVND (reference sequence). CDR3 DNA: TGTGCCAGTAGTCAAGAAGTGAACACTGAAGCTTTCTTT. This sequence encodes CASSQEVNTEAFF.

The rearrangement joins TRBV5-1 to TRBJ2-5; TRBD1 matches 8 bases. Germline V lookup: CDR1 SGHRS, CDR2 YFSETQ. V was pared by 4 bases and J by 5 bases, with 7 bases of the junction left unmatched. The CDR3 loop spans 14 amino acids. The CDR3 here is CASSGGQGGETQYF. The CDR3 DNA is TGCGCCAGCAGCGGCGGACAGGGCGGGGAGACCCAGTACTTC.

The chain couples TRBV27 to TRBJ2-7, with 7 bases lining up with TRBD2. After removal of 1 base from V and 2 bases from J, the junction contained 8 bases not matched to a gene. Germline V lookup: CDR1 MNHEY, CDR2 SMNVEV (reference sequence). This CDR3 has 16 amino acids. This CDR3 reads CASSLFLAARPYEQYF. In DNA, the CDR3 is TGTGCCAGCAGTTTATTTCTAGCGGCCCGACCCTACGAGCAGTACTTC.

The rearrangement uses TRBV13 and TRBJ1-5; 8 positions agree with TRBD1. The CDR3 covers 15 residues. V lost 4 bases, J lost 4 bases, and 6 bases stayed unmatched. The germline gives CDR1 PRHDT, CDR2 FYEKMQ (reference sequence). CDR3 residues: CASSSHGTGNQPQHF. CDR3 DNA: TGTGCCAGCAGCTCCCACGGGACAGGTAATCAGCCCCAGCATTTT. Full variable domain (rest looked up from reference TRBV13 and TRBJ1-5): AAGVIQSPRHLIKEKRETATLKCYPIPRHDTVYWYQQGPGQDPQFLISFYEKMQSDKGSIPDRFSAQQFSDYHSELNMSSLELGDSALYFCASSSHGTGNQPQHFGDGTRLSIL.

The chain couples TRBV2 to TRBJ1-4; D may be TRBD1 (5 bases). Germline assignment: CDR1 SNHLY and CDR2 FYNNEI. This CDR3 comprises 13 residues. The V end was cut by 8 bases, the J end by 4 bases, with 11 bases between. CDR3 sequence (DNA): TGTGCCAGCTGGGGCGCGGGTAATGAAAAACTGTTTTTT. Translated, it gives CASWGAGNEKLFF.

The chain's CDR3 is CATSDHQKNTEAFF. The CDR3 DNA is TGTGCCACCAGTGACCACCAAAAGAACACTGAAGCTTTCTTT. The chain employs TRBV24-1 and TRBJ1-1; D unresolved. The CDR3 is 14 amino acids. Germline CDR1 KGHDR, CDR2 SFDVKD. Trimming removed 4 bases from V and 1 base from J, with 9 bases in between.

V gene TRBV3-1 combines with J gene TRBJ2-7; maybe TRBD1 (6 bases). V lost 2 bases and J 1 base, leaving 9 bases between the germline ends. Per germline, CDR1 LGHDT and CDR2 YNNKEL (reference sequence). This CDR3 contains 14 residues. This chain's CDR3 is CASSQNRASYEQYF. The CDR3 coding sequence is TGTGCCAGCAGCCAAAACAGGGCATCCTACGAGCAGTACTTC.

The genes are TRBV9 and TRBJ2-2, with D unresolved. The CDR3 runs 14 residues. V lost 6 bases and J lost 1, with 10 bases in between. Germline values: CDR1 SGDLS, CDR2 YYNGEE. In nucleotides, the CDR3 is TGTGCCAGCACCCCCCCCGGGAACACCGGGGAGCTGTTTTTT. It translates to CASTPPGNTGELFF.

J is TRBJ2-7 and V is TRBV7-9; TRBD2 might be the D (6 bases). There are 11 residues in the CDR3. CDR1 and CDR2 from the germline V gene are SEHNR and FQNEAQ (reference sequence). Trimming stripped 11 bases from V and 6 bases from J, with 14 bases between. Here the CDR3 reads CASRAGTEQYF. CDR3 coding DNA: TGTGCCTCCCGGGCGGGGACCGAGCAGTACTTC. The full variable domain, completed using reference TRBV7-9 and TRBJ2-7, is DTGVSQNPRHKITKRGQNVTFRCDPISEHNRLYWYRQTLGQGPEFLTYFQNEAQLEKSRLLSDRFSAERPKGSFSTLEIQRTEQGDSAMYLCASRAGTEQYFGPGTRLTVT.

The chain has TRBV19 and TRBJ1-1; the D gene is possibly TRBD1 (6 bases). Germline CDR1 reads LNHDA; CDR2 reads SQIVND (reference sequence). The CDR3 covers 10 residues. V dropped 11 bases and J dropped 7 bases, with 11 bases sitting between them. The CDR3 reads CASGDNEAFF. The CDR3 DNA reads TGTGCCTCCGGGGACAATGAAGCTTTCTTT.

The CDR3 here is CATSRDASYEQYF. The CDR3 bases are TGTGCCACCAGCAGAGATGCCAGTTACGAGCAGTACTTC. The rearrangement joins TRBV15 to TRBJ2-7; no reliable D call. V lost 0 bases and J lost 4, with 7 bases in between. Per the germline V gene, CDR1 is LNHNV and CDR2 is YYDKDF (reference sequence). The CDR3 runs to 13 residues.

This clonotype came up once. The V gene is TRBV5-4, the J gene TRBJ2-2; D is unclear. The CDR3 runs to 15 residues. Germline V gene data show CDR1 as SGHNT and CDR2 as YYREEE (reference sequence). The germline V and J ends were trimmed by 0 bases and 4 bases, with 10 bases remaining between them. This CDR3 is CASSLGRLSTGELFF. CDR3 coding DNA: TGTGCCAGCAGCTTGGGCAGGTTATCCACCGGGGAGCTGTTTTTT. The full variable domain, its missing parts supplied by reference TRBV5-4 and TRBJ2-2, is ETGVTQSPTHLIKTRGQQVTLRCSSQSGHNTVSWYQQALGQGPQFIFQYYREEENGRGNFPPRFSGLQFPNYSSELNVNALELDDSALYLCASSLGRLSTGELFFGEGSRLTVL.

The genes are TRBV11-2 and TRBJ2-3, with 9 positions matching TRBD2. Germline CDR1 and CDR2: SGHAT and FQNNGV. The CDR3 has 17 residues. Trimming at V came to 5 bases and at J to 0 bases, leaving 9 bases not matched to a gene. The CDR3 sequence is CASSPHPTSGSTDTQYF. CDR3 nucleotides: TGTGCCAGCAGCCCACACCCTACTAGCGGGAGCACAGATACGCAGTATTTT.

The rearrangement uses TRBV9 and TRBJ2-7, with TRBD2 identical over 8 bases. Germline CDR1 SGDLS, CDR2 YYNGEE. The length of the CDR3 is 13 residues. V lost 3 bases, J lost 3 bases, and 2 bases stayed unmatched. DNA of the CDR3: TGTGCCAGCAGCGCCGCGGGAGGCTACGAGCAGTACTTC. This codes for CASSAAGGYEQYF.

This rearrangement joins TRBV27 to TRBJ2-7; D not resolved. Trimming removed 7 bases at V and 2 bases at J, with 9 bases between. CDR1 is MNHEY and CDR2 is SMNVEV in the germline V gene (reference sequence). This CDR3 has 12 residues. The DNA of the CDR3 is TGTGCCAGCATGGGTGCGCCCTACGAGCAGTACTTC. Translating it yields CASMGAPYEQYF.

This chain links TRBV27 with TRBJ2-3, with D possibly being TRBD2 (5 bases). V shed 7 bases and J shed 4 bases, with 12 bases lying between them. The CDR3 spans 13 residues. Germline V gene lookup returns CDR1 MNHEY and CDR2 SMNVEV (reference sequence). The CDR3 spells CASNPAGPDTQYF. The CDR3 DNA is TGTGCCAGCAACCCCGCGGGCCCAGATACGCAGTATTTT.

V and J are TRBV6-5 and TRBJ2-1, with 8 positions matching TRBD1. Germline lookup yields CDR1 MNHEY and CDR2 SVGAGI. The CDR3 runs 14 residues. After removal of 11 bases from V and 4 bases from J, the junction contained 10 bases not matched to a gene. The CDR3 DNA follows: TGTGCCGGACGACGACAGGGGAATTACAATGAGCAGTTCTTC. It is translated as CAGRRQGNYNEQFF.

This chain's CDR3 is CASRLGLTDTQYF. As DNA, the CDR3 is TGTGCCAGCAGGCTCGGGCTCACCGATACGCAGTATTTT. The rearrangement links TRBV6-5 to TRBJ2-3; unclear D gene. V was cut by 6 bases and J by 6 bases, with 13 bases left in between. The CDR3 is 13 amino acids. Germline V gives CDR1 MNHEY, CDR2 SVGAGI.

The J gene is TRBJ1-2, the V gene TRBV5-6; a weak D match, TRBD1 (5 bases). Germline V gives CDR1 SGHDT, CDR2 YYEEEE. V was pared by 5 bases and J by 4 bases, with 18 bases between. The CDR3 has 15 amino acids. CDR3 in amino acids: CASRLRAGQGYGYTF. As DNA, the CDR3 is TGTGCCAGCAGGTTACGAGCAGGGCAAGGCTATGGCTACACCTTC.